A single sample gave rise to the 31 T cell receptor beta chains below, sequenced in a study of cytomegalovirus exposure and HLA in healthy donors (dated by TCRdb to 2017 to 2019). Libraries were built with the immunoSEQ multiplex PCR assay. A mixture of 60 forward primers for TCR Vbeta segments and 13 reverse primers for TCR Jbeta segments was used in the multiplex PCR. What TCRdb holds here is the immuneACCESS table cut down to in-frame rearrangements. Part of the clones is not present; checked against another copy, under half of the missing clones reflect an unresolved V gene, and the others are unexplained. Present in this sample are about 200,000 clones, about four fifths of which were seen just once. The ten largest clones represent 1.5% to 2% of the sample. The specimen sequenced was PBMCs. The receptor source for this set is a young woman in good health and CMV-seronegative.

The gene calls are TRBV30 and TRBJ2-3; 7 nucleotides agree with TRBD2. Losses at the gene ends were 7 bases for V and 1 base for J; bases not matched to a gene: 2. This CDR3 is 12 amino acids long. Germline V gene data show CDR1 as GTSNPN and CDR2 as SVGIG (reference sequence). The CDR3 region is CASTSGTDTQYF. The CDR3 coding sequence is TGTGCCTCTACTAGCGGCACAGATACGCAGTATTTT.

V usage is TRBV30 and J usage is TRBJ2-5; D is unclear. CDR1 is GTSNPN, CDR2 SVGIG, per germline (reference sequence). The CDR3 runs to 13 residues. V lost 1 base and J lost 5, with 11 bases in between. The CDR3 region has the DNA TGTGCCTGGAGTGGGGCCCCAAGTGAGACCCAGTACTTC. It specifies CAWSGAPSETQYF. Supplemented by reference TRBV30 and TRBJ2-5, the full variable domain reads SQTIHQWPATLVQPVGSPLSLECTVEGTSNPNLYWYRQAAGRGLQLLFYSVGIGQISSEVPQNLSASRPQDRQFILSSKKLLLSDSGFYLCAWSGAPSETQYFGPGTRLLVL.

This clone was counted only a few times. The V and J genes are TRBV9 and TRBJ2-1; 12 bases align to TRBD2. Losses at the gene ends were 3 bases for V and 4 bases for J; bases not matched to a gene: 5. CDR3 length: 16 residues. Per the germline V gene, CDR1 is SGDLS and CDR2 is YYNGEE. CDR3 amino acids: CASSGKGTSGYNEQFF. CDR3 DNA: TGTGCCAGCAGCGGAAAGGGGACTAGCGGGTACAATGAGCAGTTCTTC.

This clone was seen a single time. This chain connects TRBV30 to TRBJ2-2, with 9 bases fitting TRBD2. CDR3 size: 15 residues. Germline CDR1 and CDR2: GTSNPN and SVGIG (reference sequence). V gave up 2 bases and J gave up 5 bases; unmatched junction bases: 6. CDR3 sequence reads: CAWSHLAGGTGELFF. DNA for the CDR3: TGTGCCTGGAGTCATCTCGCGGGAGGGACCGGGGAGCTGTTTTTT.

The J gene is TRBJ2-1, the V gene TRBV4-2, with 8 positions matching TRBD2. The CDR3 has 16 residues. V dropped 3 bases and J dropped 8; count of bases not matched to a gene: 12. Germline lookup yields CDR1 LGHNA and CDR2 YNFKEQ. Written as DNA, the CDR3 is TGTGCCAGCAGCCAGAAGATCACGGGAGGGCCGCATGAGCAGTTCTTC. It specifies CASSQKITGGPHEQFF.

The rearrangement joins TRBV11-3 to TRBJ2-1; 9 bases match TRBD1. Germline V gene lookup returns CDR1 SGHNT and CDR2 YENEEA. V trimming: 5 bases; J trimming: 8 bases; junction bases outside the gene matches: 13. The CDR3 length is 16 residues. This CDR3 reads CASSLQWTGVGDEQFF. CDR3 DNA sequence: TGTGCCAGCAGCCTCCAATGGACAGGGGTGGGGGATGAGCAGTTCTTC. The entire variable domain, with the rest obtained from reference TRBV11-3 and TRBJ2-1, is as follows: EAGVVQSPRYKIIEKKQPVAFWCNPISGHNTLYWYLQNLGQGPELLIRYENEEAVDDSQLPKDRFSAERLKGVDSTLKIQPAELGDSAVYLCASSLQWTGVGDEQFFGPGTRLTVL.

Note on this clone: One end of the junction fails to match germline, which may point to a read error. The V gene is TRBV7-2, the J gene TRBJ2-5, with D maybe TRBD1 (6 bases). The germline CDR1 and CDR2 sequences are SGHTA and FQGNSA. The CDR3 contains 14 residues. CDR3 residues: CASSFAGDHETQYF. The DNA of the CDR3 is TGTGCCAGCAGCTTCGCAGGGGACCACGAGACCCAGTACTTC.

This clone was seen a handful of times. V usage is TRBV9 and J usage is TRBJ2-4, with D possibly being TRBD1 (5 bases). Germline CDR1 is SGDLS and CDR2 is YYNGEE. The CDR3 sequence is 14 residues long. Trimming removed 0 bases at V and 6 bases at J, with 10 bases between. CDR3 nucleotide sequence: TGTGCCAGCAGCGTAGCTGGTCAGGGAAACATTCAGTACTTC. As protein: CASSVAGQGNIQYF. Looking up the rest from reference TRBV9 and TRBJ2-4 gives the full variable domain: DSGVTQTPKHLITATGQRVTLRCSPRSGDLSVYWYQQSLDQGLQFLIQYYNGEERAKGNILERFSAQQFPDLHSELNLSSLELGDSALYFCASSVAGQGNIQYFGAGTRLSVL.

Regarding this clone: One end of the junction does not line up with germline, which may come from a read error. In nucleotides, the CDR3 is TGTGCCGGCAGCTCCCCCGGGACCCTCGGGGGGAATGAGCAGTTCTTC. Protein sequence: CAGSSPGTLGGNEQFF. The chain couples TRBV7-2 to TRBJ2-1; 7 bases map to TRBD2. CDR3 length equals 16 residues. Looked up from germline, CDR1 is SGHTA and CDR2 is FQGNSA.

A remark on this clone: The junction does not match germline at one end; this may be a read error. The chain uses TRBV7-9 and TRBJ2-3; no reliable D call. Germline values: CDR1 SEHNR, CDR2 FQNEAQ (reference sequence). CDR3 length equals 12 residues. The CDR3 sequence is CSSSLALDTQYF. Written as DNA, the CDR3 is TGTTCCAGCAGCTTAGCCTTAGATACGCAGTATTTT.

The chain carries TRBV30 and TRBJ2-5, with 7 bases matching TRBD1. CDR1 and CDR2 from the germline V gene are GTSNPN and SVGIG (reference sequence). The CDR3 is 12 residues long. The J segment lost 3 bases and the V segment lost 7 bases, leaving 5 bases of the junction unmatched. Here the CDR3 DNA reads TGTGCCTTTGAGGGGGCGGAAGAGACCCAGTACTTC. It codes for CAFEGAEETQYF.

In this sample, this clone turned up a few times. The genes are TRBV7-8 and TRBJ2-1, with D possibly being TRBD2 (5 bases). CDR1 and CDR2 from the germline V gene are SGHVS and FQNEAQ. Trimming removed 6 bases at V and 2 bases at J, with 14 bases between. The CDR3 has 15 amino acids. The CDR3 here is CASRTQGSPYNEQFF. The CDR3 DNA reads TGTGCCAGCAGAACCCAAGGGAGCCCCTACAATGAGCAGTTCTTC. Full variable domain (remainder filled in from reference TRBV7-8 and TRBJ2-1): GAGVSQSPRYKVAKRGQDVALRCDPISGHVSLFWYQQALGQGPEFLTYFQNEAQLDKSGLPSDRFFAERPEGSVSTLKIQRTQQEDSAVYLCASRTQGSPYNEQFFGPGTRLTVL.

The rearrangement links TRBV18 to TRBJ1-3; D is undetermined. The CDR3 has 16 residues. Germline V gives CDR1 KGHSH, CDR2 LQKENI. The ends were cut back, 3 bases at V and 4 bases at J, with 16 bases in the middle. The DNA for the CDR3 is TGTGCCAGCTCACCCCCCGGGAGCTATGCCGGAAACACCATATATTTT. Translation: CASSPPGSYAGNTIYF. The variable domain in full, completed from reference TRBV18 and TRBJ1-3, reads NAGVMQNPRHLVRRRGQEARLRCSPMKGHSHVYWYRQLPEEGLKFMVYLQKENIIDESGMPKERFSAEFPKEGPSILRIQQVVRGDSAAYFCASSPPGSYAGNTIYFGEGSWLTVV.

The chain carries TRBV6-1 and TRBJ1-6; 8 positions agree with TRBD1. V lost 3 bases, J lost 0 bases, and 7 bases stayed unmatched. Germline V gene data show CDR1 as MNHNS and CDR2 as SASEGT. CDR3 length equals 18 residues. The CDR3 region has the DNA TGTGCCAGCAGTGAGGACAGGGTCCGGGGCTCCTATAATTCACCCCTCCACTTT. This codes for CASSEDRVRGSYNSPLHF.

CDR3: CASSFRQGRSPLHF. The CDR3 DNA is TGTGCCAGCAGCTTCCGACAGGGCAGGTCACCCCTCCACTTT. The V and J genes are TRBV7-2 and TRBJ1-6, with 7 positions matching TRBD1. The trim removed 3 bases at V and 10 bases at J, leaving 6 bases unmatched. The CDR3 is made up of 14 amino acids. Germline V gene data show CDR1 as SGHTA and CDR2 as FQGNSA.

The gene calls are TRBV30 and TRBJ2-7; D possibly corresponds to TRBD1 (6 bases). Germline CDR1 and CDR2: GTSNPN and SVGIG (reference sequence). This CDR3 comprises 14 residues. The V end lost 4 bases, the J end lost 1 base, and 14 bases lay between the germline ends. The CDR3 DNA reads as TGTGCCTGGAACCCAGGGGTTTGGTCCTACGAGCAGTACTTC. It specifies CAWNPGVWSYEQYF.

This sequence joins TRBV30 and TRBJ2-3; no firm D call. This CDR3 comprises 13 residues. Trimming pared 0 bases from V and 4 bases from J, leaving 8 bases between. Germline CDR1 reads GTSNPN; CDR2 reads SVGIG (reference sequence). CDR3 DNA: TGTGCCTGGAGTGTACGGCGGTCAGATACGCAGTATTTT. Its translation: CAWSVRRSDTQYF.

This clone is a singleton in its sample. This chain joins TRBV7-2 and TRBJ1-2, with unresolved D. Trimming cost V 2 bases and J 4 bases, with 11 bases left between them. The CDR3 is made up of 14 amino acids. The germline gives CDR1 SGHTA, CDR2 FQGNSA. The CDR3 spells CASSLSPGGYGYTF. CDR3 DNA: TGTGCCAGCAGCTTATCACCGGGTGGCTATGGCTACACCTTC.

The chain has TRBV27 and TRBJ1-1, with TRBD1 matching over 8 bases. The CDR3 spans 17 residues. Unmatched junction bases numbered 12, after V lost 3 bases and J lost 3 bases. Germline V gene data show CDR1 as MNHEY and CDR2 as SMNVEV (reference sequence). The CDR3 DNA reads as TGTGCCAGCAGTTTTAACCCCCATACAGGGGGGGACACTGAAGCTTTCTTT. Residues: CASSFNPHTGGDTEAFF.

The gene calls are TRBV9 and TRBJ1-6; tentatively, D is TRBD1 (6 bases). Trimming removed 2 bases at V and 5 bases at J, with 11 bases between. The CDR3 spans 15 residues. CDR1 SGDLS and CDR2 YYNGEE come from the germline V gene. The CDR3 nucleotides read TGTGCCAGCAGCGTTATGGCAGGGGATAATTCACCCCTCCACTTT. Its translation is CASSVMAGDNSPLHF.

This clone occurred once. Other DNA sequences of this sample code for an identical CDR3. This CDR3 is CSARAGDTQYF. The CDR3 DNA follows: TGCAGTGCTAGAGCAGGAGATACGCAGTATTTT. The V gene is TRBV20-1, the J gene TRBJ2-3; no firm D call. V was cut by 1 base and J by 5 bases, with 4 bases left in between. The CDR3 spans 11 residues. Germline loops: CDR1 DFQATT, CDR2 SNEGSKA (reference sequence).

CDR3 nucleotide sequence: TGTGCCAGCAGTTTAGGGCTAGCGGGCCCCTACGAGCAGTACGTC. It is translated as CASSLGLAGPYEQYV. The gene calls are TRBV27 and TRBJ2-7, with 8 bases matching TRBD2. J was trimmed by 2 bases and V by 2 bases; bases with no gene match: 5. Germline V CDR1 and CDR2: MNHEY, SMNVEV (reference sequence). This CDR3 contains 15 residues.

This clone has just one count. The gene calls are TRBV25-1 and TRBJ2-3; maybe TRBD2 (5 bases). The CDR3 contains 12 residues. Germline CDR1 is MGHDK and CDR2 is SYGVNS. V lost 5 bases and J 10 bases, leaving 13 bases between the germline ends. For the CDR3, the DNA is TGTGCCAGCAGTCGAGGGCTCCTCGCGCAGTATTTT. Translating gives CASSRGLLAQYF.

The rearrangement uses TRBV7-8 and TRBJ2-3; TRBD1 matches 7 bases. Germline V CDR1 and CDR2: SGHVS, FQNEAQ. J was trimmed by 0 bases and V by 0 bases; bases with no gene match: 3. The CDR3 length is 16 residues. The CDR3 sequence is CASSLAGTDSTDTQYF. For the CDR3, the DNA is TGTGCCAGCAGCTTAGCTGGGACAGATAGCACAGATACGCAGTATTTT.

This rearrangement joins TRBV28 to TRBJ2-1; 8 positions agree with TRBD1. Trimming removed 3 bases from V and 2 bases from J; junction bases left unmatched: 3. The CDR3 runs 15 residues. Germline V gives CDR1 MDHEN, CDR2 SYDVKM. The DNA for the CDR3 is TGTGCCAGCAGTTTCCTACAGGGGGCCTACAATGAGCAGTTCTTC. It yields the protein CASSFLQGAYNEQFF.

This clone was seen only once. V and J are TRBV5-5 and TRBJ1-5, with D possibly matching TRBD1 (5 bases). V lost 1 base, J lost 9 bases, and 17 bases lay in between. Germline CDR1 and CDR2: SGHKS and YYEKEE (reference sequence). This CDR3 has 15 amino acids. CDR3 sequence: CASSLFTGPSGPQHF. The CDR3 DNA is TGTGCCAGCAGCTTGTTTACAGGTCCAAGTGGGCCCCAGCATTTT. Drawing the rest from reference TRBV5-5 and TRBJ1-5, the complete variable domain is DAGVTQSPTHLIKTRGQQVTLRCSPISGHKSVSWYQQVLGQGPQFIFQYYEKEERGRGNFPDRFSARQFPNYSSELNVNALLLGDSALYLCASSLFTGPSGPQHFGDGTRLSIL.

V is TRBV11-3 and J is TRBJ2-1, with 10 nucleotides matching TRBD1. The CDR3 extends over 15 amino acids. V lost 5 bases to trimming and J lost 6 bases; unmatched junction nucleotides: 7. Germline V lookup: CDR1 SGHNT, CDR2 YENEEA. CDR3 amino acids: CASSRGGDRGNEQFF. DNA for the CDR3: TGTGCCAGCAGCCGAGGCGGGGACAGGGGCAATGAGCAGTTCTTC.

The chain combines TRBV30 with TRBJ2-6; weak D call: TRBD1 (5 bases). The germline gives CDR1 GTSNPN, CDR2 SVGIG (reference sequence). The germline V and J ends were trimmed by 3 bases and 2 bases, with 14 bases remaining between them. The CDR3 length is 16 residues. The CDR3 spells CAWSRTSRAGANVLTF. As DNA, the CDR3 is TGTGCCTGGAGCCGGACATCCAGGGCTGGGGCCAACGTCCTGACTTTC.

The chain employs TRBV7-9 and TRBJ2-3; D uncertain. Germline V lookup: CDR1 SEHNR, CDR2 FQNEAQ (reference sequence). CDR3 length equals 13 residues. Trimming took 2 bases from V and 3 from J, leaving 6 bases between them. The CDR3 is CASSLRLTDTQYF. The CDR3 DNA reads TGTGCCAGCAGCTTACGTTTGACAGATACGCAGTATTTT.

The chain joins TRBV11-2 to TRBJ1-3; D remains unclear. The CDR3 spans 15 residues. V lost 5 bases and J lost 0, with 11 bases in between. Germline CDR1 SGHAT, CDR2 FQNNGV. CDR3 coding DNA: TGTGCCAGCAGCCCCACGGGGATCTCTGGAAACACCATATATTTT. Its translation is CASSPTGISGNTIYF.

The chain joins TRBV27 to TRBJ1-3, with D maybe TRBD1 (6 bases). V lost 0 bases and J 0 bases, leaving 9 bases between the germline ends. This CDR3 comprises 16 residues. Per the germline V gene, CDR1 is MNHEY and CDR2 is SMNVEV (reference sequence). CDR3 region: CASSLSGHRSGNTIYF. Written as DNA, the CDR3 is TGTGCCAGCAGTTTATCGGGACATCGCTCTGGAAACACCATATATTTT.